The source of this T cell receptor (beta chain) is a study of cytomegalovirus exposure and HLA in healthy donors. Trimming pared 8 bases from V and 0 bases from J, leaving 14 bases between. Germline CDR1 reads LNHNV; CDR2 reads YYDKDF (reference sequence). This CDR3 has 15 amino acids. PCR amplification relied on 60 Vbeta primers (plus 13 Jbeta primers). Measured with immunoSEQ multiplex PCR; TCRdb has only the in-frame clones, and not every one. This sample has roughly 180,000 clones, with around 75% found just once. Sequencing used PBMCs. The rearrangement joins TRBV15 to TRBJ2-1; weak D call: TRBD2 (5 bases). This receptor was identified in a female donor in good health and CMV-seronegative. CDR3 nucleotides: TGTGCCACCTCAAAAGGGAGCAGCTCCTACAATGAGCAGTTCTTC. Encoded protein: CATSKGSSSYNEQFF.